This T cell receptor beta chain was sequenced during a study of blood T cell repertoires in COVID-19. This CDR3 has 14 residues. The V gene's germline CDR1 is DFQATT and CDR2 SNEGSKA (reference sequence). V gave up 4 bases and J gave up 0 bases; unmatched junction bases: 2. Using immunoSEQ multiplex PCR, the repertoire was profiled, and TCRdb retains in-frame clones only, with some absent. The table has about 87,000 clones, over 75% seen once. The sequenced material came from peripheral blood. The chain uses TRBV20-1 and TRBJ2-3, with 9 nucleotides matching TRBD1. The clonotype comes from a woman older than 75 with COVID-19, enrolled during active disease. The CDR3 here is CSANDRGSTDTQYF. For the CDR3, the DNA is TGCAGTGCTAATGACAGGGGGAGCACAGATACGCAGTATTTT.